This TCR beta chain was documented in a study of blood T cell repertoires in COVID-19. Per the original methods: Amplification of reference gene primers was used by the study to estimate nucleated cell counts. Repertoires were generated with immunoSEQ multiplex PCR, while TCRdb's copy carries only in-frame clones and drops some. The V and J calls and clone size come from that table; D and trimming were worked out from the DNA. The sample lists 300,000 to 350,000 clones; about 91% were seen once. Participant reports of clinical history set cohort assignment. This TCR was sampled from a woman aged 18 to 35 who had recovered from COVID-19. The sample consisted of PBMCs or T cells enriched from blood (not recorded which).

CDR3: CASRTTDNPYEQYF. CDR3 coding DNA: TGTGCCAGCAGGACAACGGACAATCCTTACGAGCAGTACTTC. The chain recombines TRBV6-5 with TRBJ2-7, with D tentatively TRBD1 (5 bases). Germline CDR1 MNHEY, CDR2 SVGAGI. Trimming removed 6 bases at V and 4 bases at J, with 16 bases between. This CDR3 has 14 amino acids.